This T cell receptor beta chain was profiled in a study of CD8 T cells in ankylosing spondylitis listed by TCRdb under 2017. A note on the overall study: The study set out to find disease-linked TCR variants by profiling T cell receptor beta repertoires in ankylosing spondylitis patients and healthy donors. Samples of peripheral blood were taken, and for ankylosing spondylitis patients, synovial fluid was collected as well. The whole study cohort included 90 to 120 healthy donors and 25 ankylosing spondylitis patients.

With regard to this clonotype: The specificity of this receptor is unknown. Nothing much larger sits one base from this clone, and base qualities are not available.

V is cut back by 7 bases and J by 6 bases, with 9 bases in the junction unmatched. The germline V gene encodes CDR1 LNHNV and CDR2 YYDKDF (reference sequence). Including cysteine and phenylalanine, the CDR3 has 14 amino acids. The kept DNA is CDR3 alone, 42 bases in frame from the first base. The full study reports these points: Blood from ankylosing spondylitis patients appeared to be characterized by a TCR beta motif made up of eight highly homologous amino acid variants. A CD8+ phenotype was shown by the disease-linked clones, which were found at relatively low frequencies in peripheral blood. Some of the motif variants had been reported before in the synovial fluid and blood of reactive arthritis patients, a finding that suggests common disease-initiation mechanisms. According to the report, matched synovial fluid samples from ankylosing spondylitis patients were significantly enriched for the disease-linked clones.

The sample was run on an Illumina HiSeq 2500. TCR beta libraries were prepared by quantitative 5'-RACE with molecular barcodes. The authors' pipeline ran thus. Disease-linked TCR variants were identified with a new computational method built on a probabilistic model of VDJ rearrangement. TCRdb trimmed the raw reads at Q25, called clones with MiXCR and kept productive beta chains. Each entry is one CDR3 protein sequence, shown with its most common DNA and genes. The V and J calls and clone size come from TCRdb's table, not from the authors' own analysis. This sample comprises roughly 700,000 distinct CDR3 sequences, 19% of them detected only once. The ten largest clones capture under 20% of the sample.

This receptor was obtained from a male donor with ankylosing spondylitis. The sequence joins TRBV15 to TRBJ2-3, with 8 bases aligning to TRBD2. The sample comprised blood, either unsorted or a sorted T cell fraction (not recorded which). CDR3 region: CATKDSGEADTQYF. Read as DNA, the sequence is TGTGCCACCAAGGATAGCGGGGAGGCGGATACGCAGTATTTT. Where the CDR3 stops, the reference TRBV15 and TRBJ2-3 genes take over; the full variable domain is DAMVIQNPRYQVTQFGKPVTLSCSQTLNHNVMYWYQQKSSQAPKLLFHYYDKDFNNEADTPDNFQSRRPNTSFCFLDIRSPGLGDTAMYLCATKDSGEADTQYFGPGTRLTVL.